The 18 T cell receptor beta chains in this list originate from one sample, sequenced in a study of cytomegalovirus exposure and HLA in healthy donors. PCR was performed using 60 Vbeta and 13 Jbeta primers. Data came from immunoSEQ multiplex PCR; TCRdb stores just in-frame clones and leaves some out. The sample shows about 190,000 clones, more than 75% of them seen only once. The sample was PBMCs. These receptor sequences come from a woman under 30 in good health and CMV-seronegative.

This chain links TRBV10-1 with TRBJ2-1; 7 positions agree with TRBD2. This CDR3 has 15 residues. Losses at the gene ends were 3 bases for V and 7 bases for J; bases not matched to a gene: 9. CDR1 is WNHNN, CDR2 SYGVQD, per germline (reference sequence). CDR3 sequence (DNA): TGCGCCAGCAGTGACGGGGGGACCTACCCGAATGAGCAGTTCTTC. Encoded protein: CASSDGGTYPNEQFF.

J is TRBJ2-4 and V is TRBV18; D is unresolved. CDR1 and CDR2 (germline): KGHSH, LQKENI. The CDR3 consists of 14 residues. V was cut by 3 bases and J by 9 bases, with 15 bases left in between. Written as DNA, the CDR3 is TGTGCCAGCTCACCGGCCGCGGCGTTGAGCATTCAGTACTTC. Translated: CASSPAAALSIQYF.

The genes are TRBV4-1 and TRBJ2-7; possibly TRBD2 for D (5 bases). CDR1 is MGHRA and CDR2 is YSYEKL in the germline V gene. The CDR3 contains 16 residues. Trimming cost V 0 bases and J 4 bases, with 16 bases left between them. In DNA form, the CDR3 reads TGCGCCAGCAGCCAAGATCAGGCTAGCCGAGGTTACGAGCAGTACTTC. Its protein is CASSQDQASRGYEQYF.

V is TRBV6-4 and J is TRBJ2-2; D is ambiguous. Germline V gives CDR1 MRHNA, CDR2 SNTAGT. Trimming left V 3 bases short and J 5 bases short, with 7 bases between. The CDR3 covers 13 residues. CDR3 protein: CASSEKETGELFF. Written as DNA, the CDR3 is TGTGCCAGCAGTGAAAAAGAGACCGGGGAGCTGTTTTTT.

This chain joins TRBV5-6 and TRBJ1-2, with TRBD1 identical over 7 bases. The CDR3 covers 13 residues. V shed 4 bases, J shed 3 bases, and the junction held 3 bases outside the gene matches. Per the germline V gene, CDR1 is SGHDT and CDR2 is YYEEEE. The CDR3 sequence is CASSADRDYGYTF. In DNA, the CDR3 is TGTGCCAGCAGCGCCGACAGGGACTATGGCTACACCTTC. The full variable domain, with the rest looked up from reference TRBV5-6 and TRBJ1-2, is DAGVTQSPTHLIKTRGQQVTLRCSPKSGHDTVSWYQQALGQGPQFIFQYYEEEERQRGNFPDRFSGHQFPNYSSELNVNALLLGDSALYLCASSADRDYGYTFGSGTRLTVV.

The chain employs TRBV7-9 and TRBJ2-4; possible D gene TRBD1, 7 bases. V dropped 5 bases and J dropped 1 base, with 15 bases sitting between them. The CDR3 is 16 residues long. From germline, CDR1 is SEHNR and CDR2 FQNEAQ (reference sequence). Here the CDR3 reads CASSPARGVAKNIQYF. CDR3 nucleotide sequence: TGTGCCAGCAGCCCAGCCAGGGGGGTGGCCAAAAACATTCAGTACTTC.

This clone was seen only once. The chain uses TRBV19 and TRBJ2-1; TRBD2 is a possible D gene (6 bases). Trimming removed 4 bases at V and 4 bases at J, with 14 bases between. The CDR3 extends over 15 amino acids. CDR1 and CDR2 from the germline V gene are LNHDA and SQIVND (reference sequence). In nucleotides, the CDR3 is TGTGCCAGTAGTAAACGACTGGGGGGATACAATGAGCAGTTCTTC. This codes for CASSKRLGGYNEQFF.

This sequence joins TRBV4-1 and TRBJ1-2, with D possibly matching TRBD1 (5 bases). Germline CDR1 is MGHRA and CDR2 is YSYEKL. Trimming left V 4 bases short and J 3 bases short, with 15 bases between. The CDR3 consists of 15 residues. CDR3 nucleotide sequence: TGCGCCAGCAGCCCGACCCCGGGGGGGGACTATGGCTACACCTTC. It specifies CASSPTPGGDYGYTF.

The chain links TRBV27 to TRBJ1-2, with 7 bases aligning to TRBD1. The germline CDR1 and CDR2 sequences are MNHEY and SMNVEV (reference sequence). V was clipped by 8 bases and J by 6 bases; unmatched bases: 6. The CDR3 spans 12 residues. The CDR3 DNA follows: TGTGCCAGCCGACAGGGAAGGAATGGCTACACCTTC. Translated: CASRQGRNGYTF.

This chain connects TRBV9 to TRBJ2-3; 7 bases fit TRBD2. This CDR3 spans 16 amino acids. J gave up 0 bases and V 0 bases, and 4 bases lay outside the gene matches. Per germline, CDR1 SGDLS and CDR2 YYNGEE. The CDR3 spells CASSVGTRPSTDTQYF. The CDR3, as DNA: TGTGCCAGCAGCGTAGGGACTAGACCCAGCACAGATACGCAGTATTTT.

This clone was detected a few times. CDR3 DNA sequence: TGTGCCAGCAGCCAAGTTGGGGAGGCCTCCTACGAGCAGTACTTC. Protein: CASSQVGEASYEQYF. This rearrangement joins TRBV4-2 to TRBJ2-7; D perhaps matches TRBD2 (6 bases). The ends were cut back, 1 base at V and 0 bases at J, with 10 bases in the middle. The CDR3 sequence is 15 residues long. From germline, CDR1 is LGHNA and CDR2 YNFKEQ.

V and J are TRBV27 and TRBJ2-3; 8 bases map to TRBD1. The CDR3 runs 17 residues. The V and J ends lost 6 bases and 5 bases, in that order; junction bases with no gene match: 16. CDR1 and CDR2 (germline): MNHEY, SMNVEV (reference sequence). The CDR3 loop is CASSPGTGKGVQDTQYF. The CDR3 nucleotides read TGTGCCAGCAGCCCCGGGACAGGCAAAGGCGTTCAAGATACGCAGTATTTT.

This clone was observed a single time. The V gene is TRBV30, the J gene TRBJ2-7; 8 positions match TRBD2. CDR3 length: 15 amino acids. The ends lost 3 bases at V and 3 bases at J; junction bases unmatched: 10. Germline CDR1 GTSNPN, CDR2 SVGIG (reference sequence). The CDR3 DNA is TGTGCCTGGAGCCGTGAGTCGGGGGGGCTCTACGAGCAGTACTTC. Its translation: CAWSRESGGLYEQYF.

This chain uses TRBV19 with TRBJ2-3; 7 bases agree with TRBD2. V shed 7 bases, J shed 0 bases, and the junction held 7 bases outside the gene matches. This CDR3 region has 15 residues. Germline lookup yields CDR1 LNHDA and CDR2 SQIVND (reference sequence). The CDR3 reads CASTSGTTSTDTQYF. The CDR3 DNA sequence: TGTGCCAGTACCTCCGGGACTACTAGCACAGATACGCAGTATTTT.

This chain links TRBV5-1 with TRBJ2-3; 7 bases map to TRBD2. The CDR3 covers 15 residues. J gave up 4 bases and V 6 bases, and 11 bases lay outside the gene matches. Germline-derived CDR1 and CDR2 are SGHRS and YFSETQ. DNA of the CDR3: TGCGCCAGCATTTCGGGAACGGGAGGATCAGATACGCAGTATTTT. Encoded protein: CASISGTGGSDTQYF.

The chain joins TRBV5-1 to TRBJ2-7; TRBD1 agrees at 10 bases. The length of the CDR3 is 17 residues. CDR1 is SGHRS and CDR2 is YFSETQ in the germline V gene. The ends lost 4 bases at V and 0 bases at J; junction bases unmatched: 10. CDR3 DNA sequence: TGCGCCAGCAGCGCCAACCGGGACAGGGGCGACTCCTACGAGCAGTACTTC. Translation: CASSANRDRGDSYEQYF.

The V gene is TRBV5-1, the J gene TRBJ2-7, with 9 bases fitting TRBD1. The CDR3 has 15 amino acids. Germline V gene sequence: CDR1 SGHRS, CDR2 YFSETQ. The J segment lost 2 bases and the V segment lost 1 base, leaving 4 bases of the junction unmatched. The CDR3 region has the DNA TGCGCCAGCAGCTTGACCGGGACAGGGACCTACGAGCAGTACTTC. It is translated as CASSLTGTGTYEQYF.

This chain uses TRBV4-1 with TRBJ1-6, with 9 bases aligning to TRBD1. Germline V gene data show CDR1 as MGHRA and CDR2 as YSYEKL. The CDR3 contains 15 residues. Losses at the gene ends were 3 bases for V and 7 bases for J; bases not matched to a gene: 4. The CDR3 loop is CASSHGQGQNSPLHF. As DNA, the CDR3 is TGCGCCAGCAGCCATGGACAGGGGCAGAATTCACCCCTCCACTTT.